The next 2 T cell receptor beta chains were all read from a single sample in a study of beta chain features in type 1 diabetes (dated 2018 in TCRdb). Libraries were made using the immunoSEQ multiplex PCR assay. The High Capacity cDNA Reverse Transcription Kit was used to reverse transcribe all of the isolated RNA, meaning that expressed TCRB transcripts were what got sequenced. TCRdb stores this immuneACCESS table with in-frame sequences only. Part of the clones is absent; in the studies checked, under half of the shortfall reflects unresolved V genes, and no reason is known for the rest. The sample table holds about 290,000 clones, of which 8% were seen once. The ten largest clones add up to 1% of the sample. Source material: central memory CD4+ T cells from blood. Every receptor here comes from a woman between 18 and 29 years old in good health.

The sample holds a few counts of this clone. The rearrangement links TRBV6-6 to TRBJ1-6, with TRBD1 matching 9 bases. Trimming at V came to 6 bases and at J to 9 bases, leaving 6 bases not matched to a gene. The germline gives CDR1 MNHNY, CDR2 SVGAGI (reference sequence). This CDR3 is built from 14 residues. This chain's CDR3 is CASRPGQGSSPLHF. The CDR3 DNA reads TGTGCCAGCAGACCGGGACAGGGCAGTTCACCCCTCCACTTT.

In its sample, this clone was seen many times. The rearrangement uses TRBV30 and TRBJ1-2; TRBD1 matches 9 bases. Germline V gives CDR1 GTSNPN, CDR2 SVGIG (reference sequence). The CDR3 totals 14 residues. The junction had 9 bases not matched to a gene; V was cut back by 3 bases and J by 7 bases. The CDR3 spells CAWSSGQGSIGYTF. The CDR3 bases are TGTGCCTGGAGCTCCGGACAGGGGTCAATTGGCTACACCTTC.